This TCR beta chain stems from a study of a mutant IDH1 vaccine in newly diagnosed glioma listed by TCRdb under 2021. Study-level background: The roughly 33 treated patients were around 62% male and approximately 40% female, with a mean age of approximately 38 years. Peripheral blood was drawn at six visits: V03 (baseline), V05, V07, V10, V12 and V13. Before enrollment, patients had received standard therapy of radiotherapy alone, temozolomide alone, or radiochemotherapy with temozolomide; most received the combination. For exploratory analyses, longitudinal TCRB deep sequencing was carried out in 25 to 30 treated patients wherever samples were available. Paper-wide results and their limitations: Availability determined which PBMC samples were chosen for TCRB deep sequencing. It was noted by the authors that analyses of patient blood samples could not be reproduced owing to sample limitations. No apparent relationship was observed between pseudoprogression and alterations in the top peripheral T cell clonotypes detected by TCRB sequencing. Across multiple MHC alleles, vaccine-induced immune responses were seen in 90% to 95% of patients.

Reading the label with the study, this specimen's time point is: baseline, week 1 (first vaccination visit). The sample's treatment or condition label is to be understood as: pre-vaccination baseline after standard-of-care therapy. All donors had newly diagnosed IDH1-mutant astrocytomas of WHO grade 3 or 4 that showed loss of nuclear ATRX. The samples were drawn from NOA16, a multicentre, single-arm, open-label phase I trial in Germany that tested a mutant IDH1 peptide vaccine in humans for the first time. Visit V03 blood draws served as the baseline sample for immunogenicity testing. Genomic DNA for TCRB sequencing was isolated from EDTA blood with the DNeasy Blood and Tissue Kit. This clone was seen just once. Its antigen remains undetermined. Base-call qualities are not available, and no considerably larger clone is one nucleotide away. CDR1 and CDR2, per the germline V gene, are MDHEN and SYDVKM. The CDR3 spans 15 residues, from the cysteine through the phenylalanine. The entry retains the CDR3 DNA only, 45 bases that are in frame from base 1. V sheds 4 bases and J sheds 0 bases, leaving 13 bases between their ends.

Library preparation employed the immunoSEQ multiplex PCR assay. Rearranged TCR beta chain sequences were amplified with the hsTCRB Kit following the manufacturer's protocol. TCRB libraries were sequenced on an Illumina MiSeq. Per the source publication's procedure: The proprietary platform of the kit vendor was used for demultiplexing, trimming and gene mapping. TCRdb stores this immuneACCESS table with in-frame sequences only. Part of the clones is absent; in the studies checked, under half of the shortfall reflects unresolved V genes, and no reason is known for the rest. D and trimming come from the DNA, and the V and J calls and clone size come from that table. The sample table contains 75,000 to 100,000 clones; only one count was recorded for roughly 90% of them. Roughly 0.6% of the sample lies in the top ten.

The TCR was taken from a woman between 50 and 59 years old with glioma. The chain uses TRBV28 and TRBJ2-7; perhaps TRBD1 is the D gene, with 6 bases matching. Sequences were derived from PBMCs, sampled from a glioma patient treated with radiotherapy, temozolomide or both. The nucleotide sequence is TGTGCCAGCAGTTCAACAGGGATTGCCTCCTACGAGCAGTACTTC. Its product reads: CASSSTGIASYEQYF.